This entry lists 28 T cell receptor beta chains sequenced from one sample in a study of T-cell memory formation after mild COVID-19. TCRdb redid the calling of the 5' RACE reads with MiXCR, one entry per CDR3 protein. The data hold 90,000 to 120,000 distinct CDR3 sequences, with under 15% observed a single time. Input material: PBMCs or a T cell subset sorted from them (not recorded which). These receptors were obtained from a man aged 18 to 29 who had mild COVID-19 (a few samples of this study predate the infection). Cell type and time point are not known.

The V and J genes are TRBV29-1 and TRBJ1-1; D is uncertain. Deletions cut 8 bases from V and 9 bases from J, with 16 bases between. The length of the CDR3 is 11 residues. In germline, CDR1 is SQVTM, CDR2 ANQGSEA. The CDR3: CSSRLPGQAFF. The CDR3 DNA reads TGCAGCTCTAGACTACCCGGACAAGCTTTCTTT. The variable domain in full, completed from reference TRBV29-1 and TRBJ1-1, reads SAVISQKPSRDICQRGTSLTIQCQVDSQVTMMFWYRQQPGQSLTLIATANQGSEATYESGFVIDKFPISRPNLTFSTLTVSNMSPEDSSIYLCSSRLPGQAFFGQGTRLTVV.

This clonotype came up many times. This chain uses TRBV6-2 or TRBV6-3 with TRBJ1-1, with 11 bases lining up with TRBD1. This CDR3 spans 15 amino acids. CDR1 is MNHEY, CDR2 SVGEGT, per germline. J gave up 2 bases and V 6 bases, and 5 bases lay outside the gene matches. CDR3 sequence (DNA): TGTGCCAGCAGCTGGACAGGGGGCTATAACACTGAAGCTTTCTTT. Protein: CASSWTGGYNTEAFF.

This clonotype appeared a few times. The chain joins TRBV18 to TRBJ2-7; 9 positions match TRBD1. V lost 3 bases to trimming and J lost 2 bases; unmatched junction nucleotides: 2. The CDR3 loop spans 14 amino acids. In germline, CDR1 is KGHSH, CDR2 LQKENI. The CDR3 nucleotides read TGTGCCAGCTCACCGACAGGGGGTCCCTACGAGCAGTACTTC. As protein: CASSPTGGPYEQYF. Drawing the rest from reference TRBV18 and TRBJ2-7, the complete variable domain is NAGVMQNPRHLVRRRGQEARLRCSPMKGHSHVYWYRQLPEEGLKFMVYLQKENIIDESGMPKERFSAEFPKEGPSILRIQQVVRGDSAAYFCASSPTGGPYEQYFGPGTRLTVT.

The CDR3 loop reads CASSQRETTQYNSPLHF. The CDR3 nucleotides read TGCGCCAGCAGCCAACGCGAAACGACACAATATAATTCACCCCTCCACTTT. The chain combines TRBV4-1 with TRBJ1-6, with no clear D. This CDR3 region has 17 residues. The germline V and J ends were trimmed by 2 bases and 4 bases, with 15 bases remaining between them. Germline lookup yields CDR1 MGHRA and CDR2 YSYEKL.

The DNA for the CDR3 is TGTGCCAGCAGTTACTCTTTGAAGGTCCAGCCCCAGCATTTT. It specifies CASSYSLKVQPQHF. V gene TRBV6-5 combines with J gene TRBJ1-5; unclear D gene. CDR3 length: 14 residues. Per germline, CDR1 MNHEY and CDR2 SVGAGI. V was pared by 0 bases and J by 7 bases, with 10 bases between.

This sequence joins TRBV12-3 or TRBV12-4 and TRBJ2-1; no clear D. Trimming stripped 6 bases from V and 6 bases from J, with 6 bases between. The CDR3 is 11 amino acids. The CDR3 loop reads CASSAGNEQFF. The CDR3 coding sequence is TGTGCCAGCAGCGCCGGCAATGAGCAGTTCTTC.

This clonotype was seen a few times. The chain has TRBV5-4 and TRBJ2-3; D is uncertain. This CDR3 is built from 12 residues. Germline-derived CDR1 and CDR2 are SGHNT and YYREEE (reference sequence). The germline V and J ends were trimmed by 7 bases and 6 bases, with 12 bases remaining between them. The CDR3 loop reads CASGPFRDTQYF. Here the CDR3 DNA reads TGTGCCAGCGGGCCGTTCCGGGATACGCAGTATTTT.

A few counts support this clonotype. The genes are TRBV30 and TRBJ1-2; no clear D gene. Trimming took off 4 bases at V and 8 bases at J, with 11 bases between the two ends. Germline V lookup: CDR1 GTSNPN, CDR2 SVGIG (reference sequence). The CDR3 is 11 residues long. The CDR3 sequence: CAWNVLGGYTF. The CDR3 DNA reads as TGTGCCTGGAACGTCTTGGGGGGCTACACCTTC.

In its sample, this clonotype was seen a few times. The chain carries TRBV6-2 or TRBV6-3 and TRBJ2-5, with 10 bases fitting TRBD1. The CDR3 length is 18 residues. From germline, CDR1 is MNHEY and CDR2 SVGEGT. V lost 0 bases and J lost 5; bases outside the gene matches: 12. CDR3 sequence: CASSYSFADRGLGETQYF. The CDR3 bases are TGTGCCAGCAGTTACTCCTTTGCCGACAGGGGGCTCGGGGAGACCCAGTACTTC.

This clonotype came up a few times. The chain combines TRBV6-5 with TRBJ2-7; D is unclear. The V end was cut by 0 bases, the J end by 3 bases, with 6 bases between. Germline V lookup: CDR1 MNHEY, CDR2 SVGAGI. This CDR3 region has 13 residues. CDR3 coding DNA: TGTGCCAGCAGTTACTCTCAATACTACGAGCAGTACTTC. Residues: CASSYSQYYEQYF.

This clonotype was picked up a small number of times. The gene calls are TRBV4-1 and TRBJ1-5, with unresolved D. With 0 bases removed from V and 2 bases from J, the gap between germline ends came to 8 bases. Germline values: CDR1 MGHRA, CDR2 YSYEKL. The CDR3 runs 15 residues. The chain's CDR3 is CASSQEGAGNQPQHF. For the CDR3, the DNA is TGCGCCAGCAGCCAAGAGGGCGCTGGCAATCAGCCCCAGCATTTT.

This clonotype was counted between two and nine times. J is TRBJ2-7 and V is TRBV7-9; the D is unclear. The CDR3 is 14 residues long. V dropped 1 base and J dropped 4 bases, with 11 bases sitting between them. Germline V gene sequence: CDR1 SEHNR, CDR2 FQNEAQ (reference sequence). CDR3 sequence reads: CASSLGRIGYEQYF. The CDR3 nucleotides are TGTGCCAGCAGCTTAGGTAGGATCGGATACGAGCAGTACTTC.

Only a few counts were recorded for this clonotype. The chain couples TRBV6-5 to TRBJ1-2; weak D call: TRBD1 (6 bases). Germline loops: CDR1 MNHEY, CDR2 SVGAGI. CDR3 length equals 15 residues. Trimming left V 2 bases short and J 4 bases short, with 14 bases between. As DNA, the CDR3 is TGTGCCAGCAGTTACCTTTTGCAGGGGAGCTATGGCTACACCTTC. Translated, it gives CASSYLLQGSYGYTF.

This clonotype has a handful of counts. Here the CDR3 DNA reads TGTGCCAGCTCACCACCAGTCTTTACAGGGCCTAAAAACACTGAAGCTTTCTTT. Residues: CASSPPVFTGPKNTEAFF. The chain joins TRBV18 to TRBJ1-1, with D possibly matching TRBD1 (6 bases). Germline V gene lookup returns CDR1 KGHSH and CDR2 LQKENI. V lost 0 bases, J lost 2 bases, and 19 bases lay in between. The CDR3 covers 18 residues. Variable domain in full (rest from reference TRBV18 and TRBJ1-1): NAGVMQNPRHLVRRRGQEARLRCSPMKGHSHVYWYRQLPEEGLKFMVYLQKENIIDESGMPKERFSAEFPKEGPSILRIQQVVRGDSAAYFCASSPPVFTGPKNTEAFFGQGTRLTVV.

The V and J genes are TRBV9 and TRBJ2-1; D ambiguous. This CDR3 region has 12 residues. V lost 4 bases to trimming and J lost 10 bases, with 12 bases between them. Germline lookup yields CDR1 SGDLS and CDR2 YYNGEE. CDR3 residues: CASSPGSIEQFF. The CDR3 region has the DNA TGTGCCAGCAGCCCCGGTTCTATCGAGCAGTTCTTC.

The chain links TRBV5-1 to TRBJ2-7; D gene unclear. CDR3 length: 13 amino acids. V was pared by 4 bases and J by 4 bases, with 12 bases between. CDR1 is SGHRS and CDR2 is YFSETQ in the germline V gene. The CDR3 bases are TGCGCCAGCAGCCCGCTGGGCGCATACGAGCAGTACTTC. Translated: CASSPLGAYEQYF.

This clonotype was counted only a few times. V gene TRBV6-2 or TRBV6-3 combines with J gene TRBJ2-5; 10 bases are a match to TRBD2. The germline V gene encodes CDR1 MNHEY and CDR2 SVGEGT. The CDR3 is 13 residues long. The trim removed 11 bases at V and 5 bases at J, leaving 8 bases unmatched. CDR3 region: CASTLGLAETQYF. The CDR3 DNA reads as TGTGCCTCAACCCTGGGACTAGCGGAGACCCAGTACTTC.

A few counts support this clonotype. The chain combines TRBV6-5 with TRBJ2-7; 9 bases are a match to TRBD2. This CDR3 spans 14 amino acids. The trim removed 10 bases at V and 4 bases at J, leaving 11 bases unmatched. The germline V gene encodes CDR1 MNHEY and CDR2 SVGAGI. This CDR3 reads CAIRLAECLYEQYV. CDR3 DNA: TGTGCCATCAGACTAGCGGAGTGTCTTTACGAGCAGTACGTC.

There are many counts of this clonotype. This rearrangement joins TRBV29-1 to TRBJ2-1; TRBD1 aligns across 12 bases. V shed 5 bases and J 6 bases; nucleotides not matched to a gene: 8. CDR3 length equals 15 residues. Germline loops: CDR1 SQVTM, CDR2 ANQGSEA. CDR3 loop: CSVTYRDRGLNEQFF. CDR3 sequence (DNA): TGCAGCGTTACTTACCGGGACAGGGGGCTCAATGAGCAGTTCTTC.

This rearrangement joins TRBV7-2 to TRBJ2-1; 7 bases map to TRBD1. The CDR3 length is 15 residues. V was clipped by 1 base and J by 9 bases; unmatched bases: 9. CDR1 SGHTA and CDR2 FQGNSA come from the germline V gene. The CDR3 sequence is CASSLGRTGSSEQFF. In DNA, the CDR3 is TGTGCCAGCAGCTTAGGGCGGACAGGTTCGAGTGAGCAGTTCTTC. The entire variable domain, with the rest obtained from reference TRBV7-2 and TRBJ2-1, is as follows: GAGVSQSPSNKVTEKGKDVELRCDPISGHTALYWYRQSLGQGLEFLIYFQGNSAPDKSGLPSDRFSAERTGGSVSTLTIQRTQQEDSAVYLCASSLGRTGSSEQFFGPGTRLTVL.

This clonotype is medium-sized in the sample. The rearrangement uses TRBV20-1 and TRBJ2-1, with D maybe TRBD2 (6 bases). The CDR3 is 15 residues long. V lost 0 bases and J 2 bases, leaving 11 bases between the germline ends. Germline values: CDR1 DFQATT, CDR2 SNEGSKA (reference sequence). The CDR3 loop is CSARDLAGPYNEQFF. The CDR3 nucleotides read TGCAGTGCTAGAGATTTGGCGGGGCCCTACAATGAGCAGTTCTTC.

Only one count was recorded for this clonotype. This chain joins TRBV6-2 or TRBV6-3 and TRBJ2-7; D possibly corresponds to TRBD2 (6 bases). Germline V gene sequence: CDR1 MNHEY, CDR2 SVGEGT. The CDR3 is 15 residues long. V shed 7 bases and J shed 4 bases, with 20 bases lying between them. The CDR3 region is CASNPSGDGPYEQYF. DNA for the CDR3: TGTGCCAGCAACCCTTCGGGGGACGGGCCATACGAGCAGTACTTC.

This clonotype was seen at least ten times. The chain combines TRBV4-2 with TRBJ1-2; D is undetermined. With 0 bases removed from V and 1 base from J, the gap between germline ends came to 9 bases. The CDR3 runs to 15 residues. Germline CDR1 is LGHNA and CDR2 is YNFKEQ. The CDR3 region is CASSQEEAVNYGYTF. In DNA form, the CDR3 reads TGTGCCAGCAGCCAAGAGGAGGCGGTTAACTATGGCTACACCTTC.

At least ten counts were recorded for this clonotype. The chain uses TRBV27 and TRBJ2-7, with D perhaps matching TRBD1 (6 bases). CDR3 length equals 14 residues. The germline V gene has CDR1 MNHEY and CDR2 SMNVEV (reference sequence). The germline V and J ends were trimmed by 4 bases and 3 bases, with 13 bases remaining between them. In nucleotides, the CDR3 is TGTGCCAGCAGTTACGGGGCAGGGGACTACGAGCAGTACGTC. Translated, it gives CASSYGAGDYEQYV.

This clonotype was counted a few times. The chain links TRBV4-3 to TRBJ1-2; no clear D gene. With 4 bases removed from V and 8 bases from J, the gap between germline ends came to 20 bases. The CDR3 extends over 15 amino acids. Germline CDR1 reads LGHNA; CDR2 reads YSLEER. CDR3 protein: CASSRNRVLGQGYTF. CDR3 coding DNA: TGCGCCAGCAGCCGCAACCGGGTCCTCGGGCAAGGCTACACCTTC.

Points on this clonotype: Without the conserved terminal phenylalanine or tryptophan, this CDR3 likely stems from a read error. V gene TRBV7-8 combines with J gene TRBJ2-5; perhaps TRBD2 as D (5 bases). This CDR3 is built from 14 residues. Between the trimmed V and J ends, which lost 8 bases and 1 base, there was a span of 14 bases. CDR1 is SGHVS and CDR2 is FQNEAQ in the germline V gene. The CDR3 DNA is TGTGCCAGCGGATCGCCGGGGTTCCAAGAGACCCAGTACTCC. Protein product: CASGSPGFQETQYS.

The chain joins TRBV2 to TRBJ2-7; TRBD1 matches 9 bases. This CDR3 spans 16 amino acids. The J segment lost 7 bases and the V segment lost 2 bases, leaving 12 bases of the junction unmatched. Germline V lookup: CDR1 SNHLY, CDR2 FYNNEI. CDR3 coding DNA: TGTGCCAGCAGTGAATGGGGGACAGGGAGCCCTGGGGAGCAGTACTTC. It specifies CASSEWGTGSPGEQYF.

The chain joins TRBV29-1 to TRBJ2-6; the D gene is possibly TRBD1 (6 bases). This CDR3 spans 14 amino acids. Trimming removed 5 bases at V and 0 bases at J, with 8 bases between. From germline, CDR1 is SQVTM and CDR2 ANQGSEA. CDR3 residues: CSVTGTSGANVLTF. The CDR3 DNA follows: TGCAGCGTTACAGGGACCTCTGGGGCCAACGTCCTGACTTTC.